The T cell receptor (beta chain) under discussion was sequenced for a study of T cells in Graves' hyperthyroidism and ophthalmopathy. Study outcomes and limitations: The model's output predicted ophthalmopathy at a median of 6.5 months prior to onset. Appearing also in blood were most of the thyroid clonotypes expanded above 0.001.

Of note for this clonotype: Its target is unknown.

For the diagnoses, clinical symptoms, serum thyroxine and TRAb, thyroid ultrasound and orbital computed tomography were used. The PBMCs were sourced from fresh peripheral blood (approximately 9 ml). The V and J ends lost 4 bases and 6 bases respectively, with 15 bases between them. This CDR3 is 15 amino acids long. The germline CDR1 and CDR2 sequences are PRHDT and FYEKMQ (reference sequence). Amplified regions were TCR beta CDR3 sequences from RNA transcripts. Initially, a first-round RT-PCR of the TCR CDR3 employed the HTBI primer set. TCRdb re-called the multiplex PCR reads with MiXCR, one entry per CDR3 protein. This table holds roughly 520,000 distinct CDR3 sequences, less than 25% found once.

This clonotype was sampled from a woman between 25 and 40 years old with Graves' ophthalmopathy. What was sequenced was blood. This chain uses TRBV13 with TRBJ2-2; D is possibly TRBD2 (6 bases). The CDR3 spells CASSSGTFLAGELFF. For the CDR3, the DNA is TGTGCCAGCAGCTCCGGGACTTTCCTCGCCGGGGAGCTGTTTTTT. Full variable domain (outside the CDR3, taken from reference TRBV13 and TRBJ2-2): AAGVIQSPRHLIKEKRETATLKCYPIPRHDTVYWYQQGPGQDPQFLISFYEKMQSDKGSIPDRFSAQQFSDYHSELNMSSLELGDSALYFCASSSGTFLAGELFFGEGSRLTVL.